The TCR beta chain described here comes from a study of blood T cell repertoires in COVID-19. Study background: COVID-19 samples collected from the United States, Italy and Spain covered acute and convalescent phases. Nucleic acid was either cDNA or gDNA, and it came from T cells, B-cell-depleted T cells, or PBMCs.

Cohort placement rested on clinical history that participants reported themselves. Between the trimmed V and J ends, which lost 5 bases and 13 bases, there was a span of 17 bases. Germline loops: CDR1 MGHDK, CDR2 SYGVNS. There are 13 residues in the CDR3. The assay was immunoSEQ multiplex PCR, and TCRdb's table has in-frame clones only and misses some. The table has roughly 190,000 clones, roughly 77% seen once. The chain combines TRBV25-1 with TRBJ2-2, with D possibly being TRBD2 (7 bases). The sample was PBMCs or T cells enriched from blood (not recorded which). The sequence was collected from a woman aged 45-59 years with acute COVID-19. The CDR3 DNA reads TGTGCCAGCAGTCCCCTAGGGGGGAGGGGGCTGTTTTTT. Its translation is CASSPLGGRGLFF. The full variable domain, its missing parts supplied by reference TRBV25-1 and TRBJ2-2, is EADIYQTPRYLVIGTGKKITLECSQTMGHDKMYWYQQDPGMELHLIHYSYGVNSTEKGDLSSESTVSRIRTEHFPLTLESARPSHTSQYLCASSPLGGRGLFFGEGSRLTVL.